This TCR beta chain comes out of a study of control samples from healthy donors and cancer patients (dated by TCRdb to 2018 to 2021). The germline V gene supplies CDR1 SGHTA and CDR2 FQGNSA. Counted from cysteine to phenylalanine, this CDR3 has 15 amino acids. CDR3 DNA is the only sequence kept; it has 45 bases, read in frame from the first base. V loses 1 base of germline sequence and J loses 5 bases, and the interval between the two ends is 14 bases. Libraries came from the immunoSEQ multiplex PCR assay. Held by TCRdb, this immuneACCESS table contains in-frame sequences only and omits some clones. Under half of the omission traces to an unresolved V gene where checked; the cause of the rest is unknown. For this sample the table gives roughly 400,000 clones, of which around 90% were detected only once. More than 6% of the sample lies in the top ten. This clone occurred once. Its antigen remains undetermined. Base qualities were left out, and no much larger clone turns up one base away.

The sequence joins TRBV7-2 to TRBJ2-5; the D region may be TRBD1 or TRBD2, each matching 5 bases equally. Sequenced sample: PBMCs. The clonotype comes from a man between 35 and 55 years old with head and neck cancer. The sequence in DNA is TGTGCCAGCAGCTTAGTGAGGGGCTCATCCGAGACCCAGTACTTC. Translation gives CASSLVRGSSETQYF.